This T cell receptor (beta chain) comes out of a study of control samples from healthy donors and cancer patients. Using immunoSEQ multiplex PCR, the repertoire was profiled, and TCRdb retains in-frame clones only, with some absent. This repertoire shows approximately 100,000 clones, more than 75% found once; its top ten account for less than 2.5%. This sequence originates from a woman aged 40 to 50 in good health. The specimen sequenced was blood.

The CDR3 reads CASSPFQEDEEQYF. DNA for the CDR3: TGTGCCAGCAGCCCTTTCCAAGAAGATGAGGAGCAGTACTTC. J is TRBJ2-7 and V is TRBV7-2, with D unclear. The CDR3 sequence is 14 residues long. The germline V gene encodes CDR1 SGHTA and CDR2 FQGNSA. V lost 5 bases, J lost 7 bases, and 18 bases lay in between.